Each of the 14 T cell receptor beta chains below was sequenced from the same sample in a study of blood T cell repertoires in COVID-19. Repertoires were generated with immunoSEQ multiplex PCR, while TCRdb's copy carries only in-frame clones and drops some. The table shows approximately 92,000 clones, with around 88% occurring only once. The sample consisted of peripheral blood. Receptors originate from a woman aged 55-69 years with COVID-19, enrolled during active disease.

The rearrangement uses TRBV7-2 and TRBJ2-7, with TRBD1 matching 8 bases. Germline CDR1 reads SGHTA; CDR2 reads FQGNSA. The V gene end was trimmed by 9 bases and the J gene end by 5 bases; junction bases not matched to a gene: 24. This CDR3 region has 18 residues. This chain's CDR3 is CARPMSGRGLGTTHEQYF. CDR3 in DNA: TGTGCCAGACCCATGAGTGGCAGGGGGCTGGGTACAACGCACGAGCAGTACTTC.

This chain uses TRBV3-1 (or the pseudogene TRBV3-2) with TRBJ1-5; 7 bases are a match to TRBD1. This CDR3 is 14 amino acids long. Germline lookup yields CDR1 LGHDT and CDR2 YNNKEL (reference sequence). V shed 4 bases and J 6 bases; nucleotides not matched to a gene: 6. The CDR3 nucleotides are TGTGCCAGCAGCCTTCAGGGGGGAGGTCAGCCCCAGCATTTT. Protein sequence: CASSLQGGGQPQHF.

This clone was seen a handful of times. Other nucleotide sequences from this sample produce the same CDR3. V gene TRBV18 combines with J gene TRBJ1-1; D possibly corresponds to TRBD1 (5 bases). Germline assignment: CDR1 KGHSH and CDR2 LQKENI. Trimming removed 0 bases at V and 0 bases at J, with 8 bases between. The CDR3 is 15 amino acids. CDR3 DNA sequence: TGTGCCAGCTCACCACCCGGACAACTGAACACTGAAGCTTTCTTT. Translated, it gives CASSPPGQLNTEAFF.

The chain links TRBV11-2 to TRBJ1-1; D unresolved. Germline V gives CDR1 SGHAT, CDR2 FQNNGV. Trimming removed 5 bases from V and 0 bases from J, with 7 bases in between. This CDR3 spans 13 amino acids. DNA for the CDR3: TGTGCCAGCAGCCCTAGGATGAACACTGAAGCTTTCTTT. Protein product: CASSPRMNTEAFF.

This chain connects TRBV10-3 to TRBJ1-2, with D uncertain. The V gene lost 2 bases and the J gene lost 8 bases, with 15 bases spanning the gap. The germline V gene has CDR1 ENHRY and CDR2 SYGVKD. The CDR3 has 14 residues. CDR3 nucleotide sequence: TGTGCCATCAGTGAGCAAATTAGCGCGGAAGGCTACACCTTC. Translating gives CAISEQISAEGYTF.

The gene calls are TRBV6-6 and TRBJ1-2; tentatively, D is TRBD1 (5 bases). The germline V gene has CDR1 MNHNY and CDR2 SVGAGI (reference sequence). This CDR3 comprises 15 residues. The V end was cut by 7 bases, the J end by 4 bases, with 19 bases between. The DNA for the CDR3 is TGTGCCAGCACGGGAGGGACCACCCCCACCTATGGCTACACCTTC. It yields the protein CASTGGTTPTYGYTF.

The chain combines TRBV7-8 with TRBJ2-3; TRBD2 aligns across 7 bases. The V gene end was trimmed by 5 bases and the J gene end by 4 bases; junction bases not matched to a gene: 6. The CDR3 has 14 residues. The germline gives CDR1 SGHVS, CDR2 FQNEAQ. The CDR3 loop is CASSTARGADTQYF. The CDR3 region has the DNA TGTGCCAGCAGCACCGCCCGGGGGGCAGATACGCAGTATTTT. Variable domain in full (rest from reference TRBV7-8 and TRBJ2-3): GAGVSQSPRYKVAKRGQDVALRCDPISGHVSLFWYQQALGQGPEFLTYFQNEAQLDKSGLPSDRFFAERPEGSVSTLKIQRTQQEDSAVYLCASSTARGADTQYFGPGTRLTVL.

This chain connects TRBV4-1 to TRBJ1-4; D remains ambiguous. This CDR3 region has 18 residues. Germline V gene lookup returns CDR1 MGHRA and CDR2 YSYEKL. Trimming stripped 0 bases from V and 3 bases from J, with 17 bases between. CDR3 sequence (DNA): TGCGCCAGCAGCCAAGAGACTAGGTGGGGAACGGCTAATGAAAAACTGTTTTTT. Amino acid sequence: CASSQETRWGTANEKLFF.

This chain joins TRBV30 and TRBJ1-6, with TRBD1 identical over 10 bases. Germline loops: CDR1 GTSNPN, CDR2 SVGIG (reference sequence). Trimming cost V 5 bases and J 3 bases; bases outside gene matches: 16. The CDR3 covers 19 residues. This chain's CDR3 is CAWGIRQGAKGHYNSPLHF. As DNA, the CDR3 is TGTGCCTGGGGTATTAGACAGGGGGCAAAGGGTCACTATAATTCACCCCTCCACTTT.

This chain connects TRBV2 to TRBJ1-6; TRBD1 matches 7 bases. The CDR3 extends over 12 amino acids. V lost 6 bases and J lost 9; bases outside the gene matches: 2. Germline-derived CDR1 and CDR2 are SNHLY and FYNNEI. The CDR3 reads CASRGDSSPLHF. The CDR3 DNA reads as TGTGCCAGCAGAGGGGACAGTTCACCCCTCCACTTT.

The chain links TRBV18 to TRBJ2-5; maybe TRBD1 (6 bases). CDR3 length: 15 residues. V was pared by 1 base and J by 3 bases, with 12 bases between. CDR1 KGHSH and CDR2 LQKENI come from the germline V gene. The chain's CDR3 is CASSPRISGEETQYF. The DNA of the CDR3 is TGTGCCAGCTCACCACGTATATCAGGGGAAGAGACCCAGTACTTC.

This chain links TRBV28 with TRBJ2-3, with D tentatively TRBD2 (7 bases). Germline CDR1 is MDHEN and CDR2 is SYDVKM. The CDR3 loop spans 14 amino acids. The V and J ends lost 7 bases and 0 bases respectively, with 11 bases between them. The CDR3 DNA is TGTGCCAGCAAAAAGGGGGGGAGCACAGATACGCAGTATTTT. As protein: CASKKGGSTDTQYF.

The chain joins TRBV7-3 to TRBJ2-7, with 8 bases that match TRBD1. The length of the CDR3 is 16 residues. J lost 2 bases, V lost 0 bases, and 6 bases had no gene match. CDR1 SGHTA and CDR2 FQGTGA come from the germline V gene. The DNA for the CDR3 is TGTGCCAGCAGCTTAACCCCGGACAGGGCCACCTACGAGCAGTACTTC. This codes for CASSLTPDRATYEQYF.

This chain uses TRBV24-1 with TRBJ2-2; maybe TRBD2 (6 bases). CDR3 length: 12 residues. V was trimmed by 9 bases and J by 5 bases, leaving 9 bases between them. The germline CDR1 and CDR2 sequences are KGHDR and SFDVKD. The CDR3 loop reads CATEGGTGELFF. CDR3 nucleotide sequence: TGTGCCACCGAGGGAGGTACCGGGGAGCTGTTTTTT.